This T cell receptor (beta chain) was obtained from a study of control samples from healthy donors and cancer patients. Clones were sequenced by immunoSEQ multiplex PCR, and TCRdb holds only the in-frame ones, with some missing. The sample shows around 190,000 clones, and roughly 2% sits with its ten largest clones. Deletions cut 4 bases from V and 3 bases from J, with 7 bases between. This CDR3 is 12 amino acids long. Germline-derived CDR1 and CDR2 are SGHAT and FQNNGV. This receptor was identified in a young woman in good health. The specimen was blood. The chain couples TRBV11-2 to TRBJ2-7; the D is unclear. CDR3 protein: CASSSLNYEQYF. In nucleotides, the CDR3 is TGTGCCAGCAGCTCCCTTAACTACGAGCAGTACTTC.